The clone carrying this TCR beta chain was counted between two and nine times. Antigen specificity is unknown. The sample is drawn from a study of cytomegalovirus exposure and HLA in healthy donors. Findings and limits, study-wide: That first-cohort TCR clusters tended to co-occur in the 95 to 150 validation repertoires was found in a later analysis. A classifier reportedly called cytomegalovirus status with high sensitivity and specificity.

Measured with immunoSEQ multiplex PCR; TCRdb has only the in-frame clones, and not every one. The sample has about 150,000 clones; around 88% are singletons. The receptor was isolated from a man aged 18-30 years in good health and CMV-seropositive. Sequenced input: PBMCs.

CDR3 region: CASSAHDRGSEQYF. The CDR3 DNA follows: TGTGCCAGCAGTGCTCACGACAGGGGCAGCGAGCAGTACTTC. The chain couples TRBV6-1 to TRBJ2-7; 8 nucleotides line up with TRBD1. Germline loops: CDR1 MNHNS, CDR2 SASEGT. The ends lost 4 bases at V and 6 bases at J; junction bases unmatched: 8. CDR3 length: 14 residues.